This entry lists 21 T cell receptor beta chains sequenced from one sample in a study of blood T cell repertoires in COVID-19. Clones were sequenced by immunoSEQ multiplex PCR, and TCRdb holds only the in-frame ones, with some missing. The table includes 400,000 or so clones, 90% detected once. Material for sequencing was PBMCs or T cells enriched from blood (not recorded which). These TCRs come from a man aged 18 to 29 who had recovered from COVID-19.

V and J are TRBV18 and TRBJ1-1; D is unresolved. The germline V and J ends were trimmed by 2 bases and 1 base, with 11 bases remaining between them. The CDR3 length is 15 residues. In germline, CDR1 is KGHSH, CDR2 LQKENI. Here the CDR3 DNA reads TGTGCCAGCTCACCATCGGCAGGCGCGAACACTGAAGCTTTCTTT. It encodes CASSPSAGANTEAFF.

The chain is built from TRBV30 and TRBJ1-5; 7 nucleotides match TRBD1. Germline values: CDR1 GTSNPN, CDR2 SVGIG (reference sequence). This CDR3 contains 13 residues. The junction had 4 bases not matched to a gene; V was cut back by 5 bases and J by 3 bases. DNA for the CDR3: TGTGCCTGGGCAGGGGGAGACAATCAGCCCCAGCATTTT. Its translation is CAWAGGDNQPQHF.

The chain has TRBV28 and TRBJ2-5, with 8 bases matching TRBD2. There are 15 residues in the CDR3. V shed 6 bases, J shed 1 base, and the junction held 7 bases outside the gene matches. In germline, CDR1 is MDHEN, CDR2 SYDVKM. CDR3 bases: TGTGCCAGCAGCTCCATTGGACTAGCCCAAGAGACCCAGTACTTC. Its translation: CASSSIGLAQETQYF.

J is TRBJ2-1 and V is TRBV24-1, with D perhaps TRBD1 (5 bases). Deletions cut 4 bases from V and 0 bases from J, with 15 bases between. CDR3 size: 17 residues. Germline V CDR1 and CDR2: KGHDR, SFDVKD. CDR3 DNA sequence: TGTGCCACCAGTGAATCCAGGGTATTGGGCTCCTACAATGAGCAGTTCTTC. Its protein is CATSESRVLGSYNEQFF.

CDR3 nucleotide sequence: TGTGCCAGCAGCCACGATGGGACTAGCACAGATACGCAGTATTTT. This gives the protein CASSHDGTSTDTQYF. V usage is TRBV7-3 and J usage is TRBJ2-3; tentatively, D is TRBD2 (6 bases). Trimming removed 5 bases at V and 0 bases at J, with 12 bases between. The CDR3 runs 15 residues. Germline lookup yields CDR1 SGHTA and CDR2 FQGTGA.

The CDR3 coding sequence is TGCGCCAGCAGCCTACAGGGGGCGGATGAAAAACTGTTTTTT. Its protein is CASSLQGADEKLFF. This chain connects TRBV5-1 to TRBJ1-4; 9 bases are a match to TRBD1. Germline assignment: CDR1 SGHRS and CDR2 YFSETQ. This CDR3 region has 14 residues. Germline trimming cut 4 bases from V and 6 bases from J; bases unmatched to any gene: 4.

The chain is built from TRBV12-5 and TRBJ1-3; no definite D call. CDR3 length: 12 residues. Germline CDR1 and CDR2: LGHNT and FRNRAP. V was clipped by 6 bases and J by 11 bases, with 14 bases between them. CDR3 DNA sequence: TGTGCTAGTGGCCCTGGCACCCCCGCCATATATTTT. Translating gives CASGPGTPAIYF.

The chain combines TRBV5-1 with TRBJ2-1; 9 bases fit TRBD1. There are 16 residues in the CDR3. The V and J ends lost 2 bases and 6 bases, in that order; junction bases with no gene match: 9. Germline loops: CDR1 SGHRS, CDR2 YFSETQ. CDR3 nucleotide sequence: TGCGCCAGCAGCTTCACCGGGACAGGGTGGGGCAATGAGCAGTTCTTC. Protein sequence: CASSFTGTGWGNEQFF.

V gene TRBV3-1 (or the pseudogene TRBV3-2) combines with J gene TRBJ2-6; 7 positions agree with TRBD1. Germline CDR1 reads LGHDT; CDR2 reads YNNKEL (reference sequence). The CDR3 runs 17 residues. The junction had 10 bases not matched to a gene; V was cut back by 4 bases and J by 4 bases. The CDR3 DNA sequence: TGTGCCAGCAGCCCAAAGAAAACAGGGGCAGGGGCCAACGTCCTGACTTTC. Its protein product is CASSPKKTGAGANVLTF.

This clone was detected only once. The chain recombines TRBV9 with TRBJ1-5; D call uncertain. This CDR3 is 16 amino acids long. V lost 3 bases and J lost 0, with 13 bases in between. Germline V CDR1 and CDR2: SGDLS, YYNGEE. The CDR3 loop reads CASSGGPQNSNQPQHF. CDR3 DNA sequence: TGTGCCAGCAGCGGAGGGCCACAGAATAGCAATCAGCCCCAGCATTTT.

The V call is TRBV3-1 (or the pseudogene TRBV3-2), the J call TRBJ2-3; tentatively, D is TRBD2 (6 bases). The length of the CDR3 is 16 residues. Germline-derived CDR1 and CDR2 are LGHDT and YNNKEL (reference sequence). The V and J ends lost 0 bases and 0 bases respectively, with 10 bases between them. The CDR3 DNA sequence: TGTGCCAGCAGCCAAGAGAATGGGAGGAGCACAGATACGCAGTATTTT. Its protein product is CASSQENGRSTDTQYF.

The gene calls are TRBV6-1 and TRBJ1-2; 9 positions match TRBD1. The CDR3 covers 14 residues. J lost 7 bases, V lost 2 bases, and 5 bases had no gene match. Germline CDR1 MNHNS, CDR2 SASEGT. Written as DNA, the CDR3 is TGTGCCAGCAGTGAACTACAGGGGGCTCTTGGCTACACCTTC. Its protein is CASSELQGALGYTF.

This clone showed up just a few times. This chain connects TRBV6-4 to TRBJ2-7, with TRBD2 matching over 11 bases. V shed 3 bases and J 3 bases; nucleotides not matched to a gene: 4. CDR1 and CDR2 from the germline V gene are MRHNA and SNTAGT. The CDR3 totals 15 residues. The CDR3 nucleotides are TGTGCCAGCAGTGATACTAGCGGGAGTGTCTACGAGCAGTACTTC. Translation: CASSDTSGSVYEQYF.

The V and J genes are TRBV25-1 and TRBJ1-1; perhaps TRBD1 as D (6 bases). Trimming left V 4 bases short and J 10 bases short, with 13 bases between. Germline V CDR1 and CDR2: MGHDK, SYGVNS. The CDR3 runs 12 residues. CDR3 sequence (DNA): TGTGCCAGCAGTGTCGACAGGCTGGGAGCTTTCTTT. Protein product: CASSVDRLGAFF.

The chain recombines TRBV4-1 with TRBJ1-1; D remains ambiguous. Germline CDR1 MGHRA, CDR2 YSYEKL. Trimming shortened V by 3 bases and J by 8 bases, and 16 bases separated the two germline ends. The CDR3 sequence is 14 residues long. This chain's CDR3 is CASSQIVGVGEAFF. CDR3 in DNA: TGCGCCAGCAGCCAGATCGTCGGGGTTGGGGAAGCTTTCTTT.

The rearrangement links TRBV7-9 to TRBJ1-1, with D uncertain. The V gene's germline CDR1 is SEHNR and CDR2 FQNEAQ (reference sequence). This CDR3 contains 16 residues. The ends were cut back, 3 bases at V and 0 bases at J, with 14 bases in the middle. The CDR3 sequence is CASSFRENPLNTEAFF. The CDR3 nucleotides are TGTGCCAGCAGCTTTAGGGAGAATCCTTTGAACACTGAAGCTTTCTTT.

The chain joins TRBV19 to TRBJ1-2; TRBD1 matches 9 bases. In germline, CDR1 is LNHDA, CDR2 SQIVND (reference sequence). V was clipped by 7 bases and J by 6 bases; unmatched bases: 9. This CDR3 has 14 amino acids. The CDR3 region is CASTGQGVGDGYTF. The DNA for the CDR3 is TGTGCCAGTACGGGACAGGGCGTCGGAGATGGCTACACCTTC.

This clone was observed once. V and J are TRBV15 and TRBJ2-1, with a possible D match to TRBD2 (6 bases). Germline V CDR1 and CDR2: LNHNV, YYDKDF (reference sequence). This CDR3 region has 15 residues. Between the trimmed V and J ends, which lost 2 bases and 6 bases, there was a span of 14 bases. The CDR3 loop is CATSRRDSIGNEQFF. CDR3 in DNA: TGTGCCACCAGCAGACGGGACTCGATTGGCAATGAGCAGTTCTTC.

The chain combines TRBV2 with TRBJ2-5; TRBD1 might be the D (5 bases). CDR3 length: 16 amino acids. V was shortened by 3 bases and J by 0 bases, with 14 bases between the two germline ends. Germline-derived CDR1 and CDR2 are SNHLY and FYNNEI. CDR3: CASSETPRQNQETQYF. The CDR3 nucleotides are TGTGCCAGCAGTGAGACACCTAGACAGAACCAAGAGACCCAGTACTTC.

Comment on this clone: Other DNA sequences in this specimen translate into the identical CDR3. CDR3 amino acids: CASSVGRNYGYTF. CDR3 sequence (DNA): TGTGCCAGCAGCGTAGGCAGAAACTATGGCTACACCTTC. V is TRBV9 and J is TRBJ1-2; D call uncertain. The CDR3 runs to 13 residues. Germline loops: CDR1 SGDLS, CDR2 YYNGEE. V gave up 0 bases and J gave up 2 bases, with 5 bases separating them.

V is TRBV7-2 and J is TRBJ1-3; 8 bases line up with TRBD1. The CDR3 is 15 residues long. CDR1 is SGHTA, CDR2 FQGNSA, per germline. With V trimmed by 4 bases and J by 7 bases, 9 bases remained unmatched. CDR3 DNA: TGTGCCAGCAGCTCACAGGGGGGTTTCGTTAACACCATATATTTT. Translating it yields CASSSQGGFVNTIYF.